What follows is one T cell receptor beta chain and its context. The data originate from a study of blood T cell repertoires in COVID-19. There are 15 residues in the CDR3. V trimming: 8 bases; J trimming: 10 bases; junction bases outside the gene matches: 17. Germline V gene lookup returns CDR1 LNHDA and CDR2 SQIVND (reference sequence). Using immunoSEQ multiplex PCR, the repertoire was profiled, and TCRdb retains in-frame clones only, with some absent. The sample holds tens of thousands of clones; less than 95% are singletons and the top ten take 2.3%. This TCR was sampled from a human donor with active COVID-19. The donor label of this sample is uncertain. The sequenced sample consisted of peripheral blood. The chain links TRBV19 to TRBJ1-1; 9 nucleotides agree with TRBD1. The CDR3 DNA reads TGTGCCAGTCCCAGCACCGGACAGGGGCTAGTGATAGCTTTCTTT. It translates to CASPSTGQGLVIAFF. Full variable domain (missing parts from reference TRBV19 and TRBJ1-1): DGGITQSPKYLFRKEGQNVTLSCEQNLNHDAMYWYRQDPGQGLRLIYYSQIVNDFQKGDIAEGYSVSREKKESFPLTVTSAQKNPTAFYLCASPSTGQGLVIAFFGQGTRLTVV.